This note documents a single T cell receptor (beta chain) sequence. Its antigen is not known. V dropped 3 bases and J dropped 4 bases, with 21 bases sitting between them. Per germline, CDR1 MDHEN and CDR2 SYDVKM. The CDR3 sequence is 17 residues long. This sample was included in a study of cytomegalovirus exposure and HLA in healthy donors. Study conclusions and caveats: A few of the chains that were CMV-associated were confirmed in vitro to be specific for CMV antigens. Most TCR sequences were uncommon, yet certain public TCRs appeared in many donors. Cytomegalovirus status was reportedly diagnosed by the classifier with high specificity and sensitivity.

The assay was immunoSEQ multiplex PCR, and TCRdb's table has in-frame clones only and misses some. The data show about 120,000 clones, approximately 87% seen once. V gene TRBV28 combines with J gene TRBJ2-5; tentative D call: TRBD1 (5 bases). The sequencing input was PBMCs. The receptor's source is a woman under 30 in good health and CMV-seropositive. The CDR3 protein is CASSFGAYRSARETQYF. The CDR3 nucleotides read TGTGCCAGCAGTTTTGGGGCGTACAGGTCCGCACGAGAGACCCAGTACTTC.